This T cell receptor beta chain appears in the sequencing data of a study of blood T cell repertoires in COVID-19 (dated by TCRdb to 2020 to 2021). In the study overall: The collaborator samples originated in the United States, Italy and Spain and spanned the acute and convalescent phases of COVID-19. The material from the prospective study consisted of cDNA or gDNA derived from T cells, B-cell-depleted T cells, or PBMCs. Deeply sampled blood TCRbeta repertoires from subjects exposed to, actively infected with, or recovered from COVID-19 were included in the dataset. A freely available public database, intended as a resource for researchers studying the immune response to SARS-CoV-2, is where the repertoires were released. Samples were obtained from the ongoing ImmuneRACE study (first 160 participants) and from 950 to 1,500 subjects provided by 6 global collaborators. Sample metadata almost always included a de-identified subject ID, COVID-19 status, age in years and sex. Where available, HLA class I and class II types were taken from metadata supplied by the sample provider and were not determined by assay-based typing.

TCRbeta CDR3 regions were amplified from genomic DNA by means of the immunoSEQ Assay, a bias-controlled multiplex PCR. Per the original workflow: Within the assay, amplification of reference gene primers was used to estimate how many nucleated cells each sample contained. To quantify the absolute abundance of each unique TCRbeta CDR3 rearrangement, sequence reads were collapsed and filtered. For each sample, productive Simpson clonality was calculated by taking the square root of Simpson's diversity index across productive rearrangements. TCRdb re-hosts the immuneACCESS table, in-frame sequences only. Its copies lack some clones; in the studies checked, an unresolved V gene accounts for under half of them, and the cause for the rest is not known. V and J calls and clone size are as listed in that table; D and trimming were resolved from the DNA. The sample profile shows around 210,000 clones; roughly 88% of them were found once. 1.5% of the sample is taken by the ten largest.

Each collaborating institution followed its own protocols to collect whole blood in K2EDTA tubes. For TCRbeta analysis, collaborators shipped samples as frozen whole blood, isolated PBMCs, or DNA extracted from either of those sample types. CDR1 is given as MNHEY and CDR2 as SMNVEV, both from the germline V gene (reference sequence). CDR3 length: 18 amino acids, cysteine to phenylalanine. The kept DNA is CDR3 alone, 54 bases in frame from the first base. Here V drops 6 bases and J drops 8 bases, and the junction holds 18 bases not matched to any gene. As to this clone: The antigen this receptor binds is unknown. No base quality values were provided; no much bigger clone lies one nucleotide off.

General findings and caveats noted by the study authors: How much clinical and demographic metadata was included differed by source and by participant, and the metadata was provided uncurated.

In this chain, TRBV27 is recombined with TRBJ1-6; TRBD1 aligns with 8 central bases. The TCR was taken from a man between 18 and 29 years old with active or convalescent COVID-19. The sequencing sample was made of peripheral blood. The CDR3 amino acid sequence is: CASRRNLGTGLEDSPLHF. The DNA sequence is TGTGCCAGCAGGAGAAACTTGGGGACAGGCCTAGAGGATTCACCCCTCCACTTT.